The table lists the clone carrying this T cell receptor beta chain with many counts. What it binds is not known. The record originates from a study of identical twins. The study, taken as a whole, reports: Without tracking the same donors, conclusions rested on cross-sectional statistical analysis. Modeled out-of-frame TCR alpha sharing in monozygotic twins fell below observed levels.

Each CDR3 protein gets one entry after TCRdb re-called the 5' RACE reads with MiXCR. This table has 250,000 to 350,000 distinct CDR3 sequences, 6.5% to 9.5% appearing once. V was clipped by 3 bases and J by 9 bases; unmatched bases: 9. CDR3 length: 15 amino acids. The same data also went into a second study, on yellow fever vaccine responses in identical twins. As reported in that work: Among the twins, the vaccine T cell response reportedly seemed partly convergent and partly personalized.

The sample consisted of memory (CD45RO+) T cells sorted from blood. The chain couples TRBV12-3 or TRBV12-4 to TRBJ2-1, with TRBD2 identical over 9 bases. This sequence was found in a woman aged 18-29 years in good health. CDR3 amino acids: CASSLAGGPIAEQFF. The CDR3 DNA reads as TGTGCCAGCAGTTTGGCGGGGGGGCCAATAGCTGAGCAGTTCTTC.